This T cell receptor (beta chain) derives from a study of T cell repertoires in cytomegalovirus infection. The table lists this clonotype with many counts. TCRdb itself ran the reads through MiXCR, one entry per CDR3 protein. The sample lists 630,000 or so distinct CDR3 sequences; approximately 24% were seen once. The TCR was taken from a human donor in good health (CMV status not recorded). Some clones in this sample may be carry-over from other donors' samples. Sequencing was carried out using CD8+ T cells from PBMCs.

In DNA, the CDR3 is TGTGCCAGCAGCTACAGGGTCACTGAAGCTTTCTTT. This codes for CASSYRVTEAFF. The chain joins TRBV5-5 to TRBJ1-1; perhaps TRBD1 as D (6 bases). Germline loops: CDR1 SGHKS, CDR2 YYEKEE (reference sequence). V lost 3 bases to trimming and J lost 4 bases, with 7 bases between them. There are 12 residues in the CDR3.